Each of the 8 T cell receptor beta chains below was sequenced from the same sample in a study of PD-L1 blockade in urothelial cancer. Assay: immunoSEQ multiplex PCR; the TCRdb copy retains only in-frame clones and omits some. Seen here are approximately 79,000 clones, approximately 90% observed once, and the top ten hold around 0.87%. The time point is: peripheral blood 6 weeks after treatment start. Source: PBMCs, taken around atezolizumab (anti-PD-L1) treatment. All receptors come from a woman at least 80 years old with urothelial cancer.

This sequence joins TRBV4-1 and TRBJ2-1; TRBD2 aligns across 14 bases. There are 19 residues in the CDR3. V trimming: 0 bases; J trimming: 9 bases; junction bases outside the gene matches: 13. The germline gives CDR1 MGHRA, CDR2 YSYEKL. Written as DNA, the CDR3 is TGCGCCAGCAGCCAAGACATCTTTGAGACTAGCGGGAGGGACAGTGAGCAGTTCTTC. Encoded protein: CASSQDIFETSGRDSEQFF.

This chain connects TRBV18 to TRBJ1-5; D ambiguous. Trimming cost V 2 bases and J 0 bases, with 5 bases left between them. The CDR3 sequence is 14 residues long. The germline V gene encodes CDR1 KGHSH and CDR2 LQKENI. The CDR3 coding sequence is TGTGCCAGCTCACCAGAGAGTAGCAATCAGCCCCAGCATTTT. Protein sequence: CASSPESSNQPQHF.

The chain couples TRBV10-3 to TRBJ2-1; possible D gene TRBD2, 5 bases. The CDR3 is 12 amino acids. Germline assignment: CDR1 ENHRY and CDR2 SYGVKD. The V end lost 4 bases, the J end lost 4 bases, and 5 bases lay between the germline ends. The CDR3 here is CAISVAYNEQFF. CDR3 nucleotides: TGTGCCATCAGTGTAGCGTACAATGAGCAGTTCTTC.

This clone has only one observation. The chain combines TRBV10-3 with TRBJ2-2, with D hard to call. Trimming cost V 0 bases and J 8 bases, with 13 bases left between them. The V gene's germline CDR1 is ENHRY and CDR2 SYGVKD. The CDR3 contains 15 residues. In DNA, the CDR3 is TGTGCCATCAGTGAGTCGACTCGGGTGGAAGGGGAGCTGTTTTTT. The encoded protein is CAISESTRVEGELFF.

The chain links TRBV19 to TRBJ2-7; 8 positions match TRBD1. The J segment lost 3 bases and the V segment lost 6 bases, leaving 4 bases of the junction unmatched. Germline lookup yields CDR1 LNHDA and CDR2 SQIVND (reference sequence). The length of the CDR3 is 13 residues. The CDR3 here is CASRDRAHYEQYF. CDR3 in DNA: TGTGCCAGTAGGGACAGGGCTCACTACGAGCAGTACTTC.

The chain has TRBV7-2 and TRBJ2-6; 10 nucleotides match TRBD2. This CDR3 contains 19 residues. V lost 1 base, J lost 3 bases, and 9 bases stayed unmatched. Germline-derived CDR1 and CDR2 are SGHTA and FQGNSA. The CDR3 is CASSLVLAGESGGANVLTF. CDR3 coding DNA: TGTGCCAGCAGCTTAGTGCTAGCGGGAGAATCGGGTGGGGCCAACGTCCTGACTTTC.

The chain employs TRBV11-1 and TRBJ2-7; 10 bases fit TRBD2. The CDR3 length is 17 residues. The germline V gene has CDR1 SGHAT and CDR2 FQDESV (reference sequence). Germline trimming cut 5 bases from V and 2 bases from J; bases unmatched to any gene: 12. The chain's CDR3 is CASSHPIAGGHTYEQYF. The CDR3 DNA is TGTGCCAGCAGCCACCCAATAGCGGGAGGCCACACCTACGAGCAGTACTTC.

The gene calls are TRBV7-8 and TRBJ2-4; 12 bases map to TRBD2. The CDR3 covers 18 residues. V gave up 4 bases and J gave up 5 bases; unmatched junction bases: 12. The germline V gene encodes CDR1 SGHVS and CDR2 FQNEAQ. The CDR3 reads CASSSSGRARVVENIQYF. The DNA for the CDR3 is TGTGCCAGCAGCTCTAGCGGGAGGGCCAGGGTGGTGGAAAACATTCAGTACTTC. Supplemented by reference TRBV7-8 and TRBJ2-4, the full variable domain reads GAGVSQSPRYKVAKRGQDVALRCDPISGHVSLFWYQQALGQGPEFLTYFQNEAQLDKSGLPSDRFFAERPEGSVSTLKIQRTQQEDSAVYLCASSSSGRARVVENIQYFGAGTRLSVL.